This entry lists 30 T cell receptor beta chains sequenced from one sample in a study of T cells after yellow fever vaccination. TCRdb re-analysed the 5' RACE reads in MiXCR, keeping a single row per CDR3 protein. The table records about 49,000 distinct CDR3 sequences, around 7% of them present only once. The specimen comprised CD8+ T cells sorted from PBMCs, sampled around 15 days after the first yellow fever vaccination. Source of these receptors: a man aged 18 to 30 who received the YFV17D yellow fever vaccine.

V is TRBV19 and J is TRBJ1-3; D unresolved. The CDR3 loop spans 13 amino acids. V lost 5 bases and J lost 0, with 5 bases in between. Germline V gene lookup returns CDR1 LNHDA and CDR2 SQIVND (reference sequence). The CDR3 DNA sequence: TGTGCCAGTAGTCCGAGCTCTGGAAACACCATATATTTT. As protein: CASSPSSGNTIYF.

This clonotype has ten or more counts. CDR3 amino acids: CASSQDLAGGPITDTQYF. CDR3 nucleotide sequence: TGTGCCAGCAGCCAAGATCTAGCGGGGGGGCCAATCACAGATACGCAGTATTTT. The chain uses TRBV3-1 and TRBJ2-3; TRBD2 agrees at 12 bases. Germline lookup yields CDR1 LGHDT and CDR2 YNNKEL (reference sequence). The CDR3 sequence is 18 residues long. V gave up 0 bases and J gave up 2 bases; unmatched junction bases: 6.

In DNA form, the CDR3 reads TGTGCCAGCAGCCTATGGGGGGGGCACTCCTACAATGAGCAGTTCTTC. Its translation is CASSLWGGHSYNEQFF. This sequence joins TRBV12-3 or TRBV12-4 and TRBJ2-1, with D perhaps TRBD2 (7 bases). The V end was cut by 6 bases, the J end by 0 bases, with 15 bases between. The CDR3 runs to 16 residues.

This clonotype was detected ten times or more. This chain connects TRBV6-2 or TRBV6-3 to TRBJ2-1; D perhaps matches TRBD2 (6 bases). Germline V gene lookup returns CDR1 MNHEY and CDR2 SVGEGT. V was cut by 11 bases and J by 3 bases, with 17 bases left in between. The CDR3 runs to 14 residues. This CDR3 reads CAARDRVVYNEQFF. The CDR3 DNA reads TGTGCCGCGCGGGATAGGGTGGTCTACAATGAGCAGTTCTTC.

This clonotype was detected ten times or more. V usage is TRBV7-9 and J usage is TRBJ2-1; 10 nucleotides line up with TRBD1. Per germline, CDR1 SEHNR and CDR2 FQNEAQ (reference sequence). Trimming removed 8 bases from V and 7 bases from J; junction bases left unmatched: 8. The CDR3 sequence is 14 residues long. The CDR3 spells CASGTRDRGNEQFF. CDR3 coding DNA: TGTGCCAGCGGGACCCGGGACAGGGGAAATGAGCAGTTCTTC.

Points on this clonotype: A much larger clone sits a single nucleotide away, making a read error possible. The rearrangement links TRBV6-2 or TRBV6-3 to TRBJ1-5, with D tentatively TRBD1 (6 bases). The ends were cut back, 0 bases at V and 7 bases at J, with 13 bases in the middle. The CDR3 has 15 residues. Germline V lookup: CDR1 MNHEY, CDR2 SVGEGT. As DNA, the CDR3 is TGTGCCAGCAGTTACTCGGGGGCGTTCAAGCAGCCCCAGCATTTT. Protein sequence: CASSYSGAFKQPQHF.

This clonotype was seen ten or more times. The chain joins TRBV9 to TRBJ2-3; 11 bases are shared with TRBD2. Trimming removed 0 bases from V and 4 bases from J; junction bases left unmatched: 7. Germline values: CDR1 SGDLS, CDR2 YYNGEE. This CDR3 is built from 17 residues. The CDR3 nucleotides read TGTGCCAGCAGCGTAGCGGGTAGCGGGGGGGCCGCAGATACGCAGTATTTT. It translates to CASSVAGSGGAADTQYF.

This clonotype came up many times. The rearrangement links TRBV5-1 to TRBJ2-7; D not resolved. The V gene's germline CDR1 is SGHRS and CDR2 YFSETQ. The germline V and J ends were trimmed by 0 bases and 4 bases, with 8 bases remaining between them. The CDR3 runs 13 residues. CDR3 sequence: CASSLAMGYEQYV. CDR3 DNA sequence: TGCGCCAGCAGCTTGGCCATGGGTTACGAGCAGTACGTC.

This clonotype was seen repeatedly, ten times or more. The CDR3 here is CASRTGGGTGELFF. In DNA form, the CDR3 reads TGTGCCAGCAGGACGGGGGGGGGAACCGGGGAGCTGTTTTTT. This chain connects TRBV27 to TRBJ2-2, with 8 nucleotides matching TRBD2. The CDR3 consists of 14 residues. Trimming cost V 6 bases and J 5 bases; bases outside gene matches: 5. Looked up from germline, CDR1 is MNHEY and CDR2 is SMNVEV (reference sequence).

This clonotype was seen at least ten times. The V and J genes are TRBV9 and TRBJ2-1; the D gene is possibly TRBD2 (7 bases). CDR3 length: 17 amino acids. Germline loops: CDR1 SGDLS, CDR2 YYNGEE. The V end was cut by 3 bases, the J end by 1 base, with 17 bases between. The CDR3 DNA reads TGTGCCAGCAGCGCAATTTACAGGGAGGGGTCCTACAATGAGCAGTTCTTC. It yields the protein CASSAIYREGSYNEQFF.

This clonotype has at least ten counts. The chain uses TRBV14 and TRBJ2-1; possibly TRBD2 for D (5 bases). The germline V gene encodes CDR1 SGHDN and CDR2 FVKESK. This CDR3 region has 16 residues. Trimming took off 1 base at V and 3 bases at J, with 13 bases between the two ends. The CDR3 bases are TGTGCCAGCAGCCAAGCGGGGTCAGAATTCTACAATGAGCAGTTCTTC. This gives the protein CASSQAGSEFYNEQFF.

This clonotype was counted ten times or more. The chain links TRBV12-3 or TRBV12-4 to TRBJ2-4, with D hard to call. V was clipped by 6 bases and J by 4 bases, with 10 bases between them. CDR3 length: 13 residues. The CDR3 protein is CASRSPQKNIQYF. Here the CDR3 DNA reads TGTGCCAGCAGATCGCCTCAGAAAAACATTCAGTACTTC.

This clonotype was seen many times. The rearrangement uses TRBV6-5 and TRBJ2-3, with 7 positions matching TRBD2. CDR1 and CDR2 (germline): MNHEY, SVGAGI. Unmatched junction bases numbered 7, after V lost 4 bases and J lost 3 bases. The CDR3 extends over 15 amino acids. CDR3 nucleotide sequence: TGTGCCAGCAGTTCAATCGGGGGGACGACAGATACGCAGTATTTT. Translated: CASSSIGGTTDTQYF.

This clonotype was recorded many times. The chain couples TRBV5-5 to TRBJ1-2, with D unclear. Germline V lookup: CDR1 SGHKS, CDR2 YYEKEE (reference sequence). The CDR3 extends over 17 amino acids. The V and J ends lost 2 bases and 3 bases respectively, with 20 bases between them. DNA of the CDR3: TGTGCCAGCAGCTTCACCCCCGGCGTGGTAGAGGACTATGGCTACACCTTC. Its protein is CASSFTPGVVEDYGYTF.

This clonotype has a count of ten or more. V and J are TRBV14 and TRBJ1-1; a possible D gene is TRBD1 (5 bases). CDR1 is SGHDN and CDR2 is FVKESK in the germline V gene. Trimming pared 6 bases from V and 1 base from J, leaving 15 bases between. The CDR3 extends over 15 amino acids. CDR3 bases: TGTGCCAGCAGACCGCCGGGGGGTTGGAACACTGAAGCTTTCTTT. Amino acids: CASRPPGGWNTEAFF.

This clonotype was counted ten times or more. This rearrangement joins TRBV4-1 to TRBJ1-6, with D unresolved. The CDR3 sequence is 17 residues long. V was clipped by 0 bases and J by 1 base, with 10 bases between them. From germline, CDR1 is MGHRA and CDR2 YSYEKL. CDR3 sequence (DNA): TGCGCCAGCAGCCAAGATGAATCGGGTTCCTATAATTCACCCCTCCACTTT. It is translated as CASSQDESGSYNSPLHF.

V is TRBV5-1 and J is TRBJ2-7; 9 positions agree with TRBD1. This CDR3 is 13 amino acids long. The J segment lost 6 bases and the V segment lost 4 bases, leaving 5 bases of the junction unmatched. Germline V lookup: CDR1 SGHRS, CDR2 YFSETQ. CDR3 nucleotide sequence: TGCGCCAGCAGCCAAACAGGGGGCCGCGAGCAGTACGTC. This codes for CASSQTGGREQYV.

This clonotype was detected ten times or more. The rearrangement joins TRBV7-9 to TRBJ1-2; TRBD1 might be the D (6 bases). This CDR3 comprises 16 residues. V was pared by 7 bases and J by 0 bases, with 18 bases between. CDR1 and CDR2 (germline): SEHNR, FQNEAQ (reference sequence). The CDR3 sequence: CASTKWETGANYGYTF. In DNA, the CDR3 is TGTGCCAGCACCAAATGGGAGACAGGAGCTAACTATGGCTACACCTTC. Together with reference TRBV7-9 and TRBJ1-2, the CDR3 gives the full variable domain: DTGVSQNPRHKITKRGQNVTFRCDPISEHNRLYWYRQTLGQGPEFLTYFQNEAQLEKSRLLSDRFSAERPKGSFSTLEIQRTEQGDSAMYLCASTKWETGANYGYTFGSGTRLTVV.

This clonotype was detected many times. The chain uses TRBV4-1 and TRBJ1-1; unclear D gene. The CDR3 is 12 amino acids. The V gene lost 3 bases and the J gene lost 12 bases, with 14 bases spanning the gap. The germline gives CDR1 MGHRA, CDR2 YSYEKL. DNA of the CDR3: TGCGCCAGCAGCCATGCCGGGCAGGCGACTTTCTTT. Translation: CASSHAGQATFF.

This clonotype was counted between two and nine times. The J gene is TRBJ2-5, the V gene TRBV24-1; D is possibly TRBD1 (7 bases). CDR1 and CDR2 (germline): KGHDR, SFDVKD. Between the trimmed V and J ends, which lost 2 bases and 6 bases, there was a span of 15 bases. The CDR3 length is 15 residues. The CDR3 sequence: CATSDSTGRRQTQYF. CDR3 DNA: TGTGCCACCAGTGATTCGACAGGGAGGCGACAGACCCAGTACTTC.

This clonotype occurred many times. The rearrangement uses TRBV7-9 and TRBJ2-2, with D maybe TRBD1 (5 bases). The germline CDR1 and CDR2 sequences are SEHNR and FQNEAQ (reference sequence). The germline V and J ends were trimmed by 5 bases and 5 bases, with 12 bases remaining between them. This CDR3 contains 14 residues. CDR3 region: CASSRGALTGELFF. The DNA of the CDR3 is TGTGCCAGCAGCCGTGGGGCGTTGACCGGGGAGCTGTTTTTT.

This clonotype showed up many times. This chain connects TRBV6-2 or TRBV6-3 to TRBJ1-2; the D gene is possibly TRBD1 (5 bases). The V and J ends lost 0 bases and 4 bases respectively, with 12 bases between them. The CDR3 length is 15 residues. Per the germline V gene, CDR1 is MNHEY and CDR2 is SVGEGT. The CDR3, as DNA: TGTGCCAGCAGTTACTCCGCAGGGACGACCTATGGCTACACCTTC. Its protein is CASSYSAGTTYGYTF.

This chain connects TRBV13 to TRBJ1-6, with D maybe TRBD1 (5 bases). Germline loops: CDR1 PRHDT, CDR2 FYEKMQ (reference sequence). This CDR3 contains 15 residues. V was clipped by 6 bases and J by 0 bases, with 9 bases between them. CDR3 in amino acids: CASSSGSSYNSPLHF. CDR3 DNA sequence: TGTGCCAGCAGTTCAGGGAGCTCCTATAATTCACCCCTCCACTTT.

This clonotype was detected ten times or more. In DNA form, the CDR3 reads TGTGCCAGCAGCGCCCCCAATTATGGGTACGCTAACACCGGGGAGCTGTTTTTT. Its protein product is CASSAPNYGYANTGELFF. This chain joins TRBV21-1 and TRBJ2-2; the listed D gene, TRBD1, was not tested against the DNA. TRBV21-1 is listed as a pseudogene. The CDR3 consists of 18 residues.

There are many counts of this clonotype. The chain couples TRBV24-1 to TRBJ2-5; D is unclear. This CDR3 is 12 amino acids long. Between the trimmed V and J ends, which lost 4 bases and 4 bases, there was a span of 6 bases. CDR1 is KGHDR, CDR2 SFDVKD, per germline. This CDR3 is CATSDLGETQYF. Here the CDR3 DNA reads TGTGCCACCAGTGACTTGGGAGAGACCCAGTACTTC.

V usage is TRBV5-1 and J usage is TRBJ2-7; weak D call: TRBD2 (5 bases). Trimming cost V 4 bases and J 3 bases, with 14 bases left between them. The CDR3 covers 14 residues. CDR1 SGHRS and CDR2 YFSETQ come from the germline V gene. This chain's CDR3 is CASSARAGDYEQYV. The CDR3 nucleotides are TGCGCCAGCAGCGCCAGAGCCGGGGACTACGAGCAGTACGTC.

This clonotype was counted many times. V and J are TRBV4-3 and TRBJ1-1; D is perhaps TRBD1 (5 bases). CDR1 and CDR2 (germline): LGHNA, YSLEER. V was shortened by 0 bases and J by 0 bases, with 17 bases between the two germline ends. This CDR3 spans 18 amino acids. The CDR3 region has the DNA TGCGCCAGCAGCCAAGATCCCCACTTGACAGTTATGAACACTGAAGCTTTCTTT. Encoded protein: CASSQDPHLTVMNTEAFF.

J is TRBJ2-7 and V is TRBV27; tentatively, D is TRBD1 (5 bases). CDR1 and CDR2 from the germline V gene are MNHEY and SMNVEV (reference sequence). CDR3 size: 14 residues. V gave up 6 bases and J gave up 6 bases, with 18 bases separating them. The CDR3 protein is CASSARQGGPEQYF. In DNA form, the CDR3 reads TGTGCCAGCAGCGCCCGCCAGGGCGGCCCCGAGCAGTACTTC.

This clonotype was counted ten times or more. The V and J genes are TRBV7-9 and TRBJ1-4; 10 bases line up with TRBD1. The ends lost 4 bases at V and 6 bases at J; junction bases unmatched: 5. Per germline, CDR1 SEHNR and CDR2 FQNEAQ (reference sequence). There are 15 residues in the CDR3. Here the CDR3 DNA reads TGTGCCAGCAGCTCATTAGGGACAGGGGATGAAAAACTGTTTTTT. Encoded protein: CASSSLGTGDEKLFF.

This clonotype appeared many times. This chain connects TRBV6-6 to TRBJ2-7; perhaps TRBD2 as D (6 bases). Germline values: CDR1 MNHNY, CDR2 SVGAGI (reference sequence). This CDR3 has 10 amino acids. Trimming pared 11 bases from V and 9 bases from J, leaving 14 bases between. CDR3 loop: CAQSGGPQYF. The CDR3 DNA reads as TGTGCCCAAAGTGGAGGGCCGCAGTACTTC.